The rows below give T cell receptor beta chains drawn from one sample of a study of regulatory T cells in long-lasting Graves disease. TCRdb processed the multiplex PCR reads anew with MiXCR; each CDR3 protein has one entry. The sample lists hundreds of thousands of distinct CDR3 sequences; roughly 13% were seen once. These data were also reused for a study on T cells in Graves' hyperthyroidism and ophthalmopathy.

The sequencing here drew on peripheral blood mononuclear cells (PBMCs), taken at new diagnosis, from a patient treated with antithyroid drugs. These receptors all stem from a man aged 25 to 40 with Graves disease. Both conserved end residues are part of each CDR3. A D gene is named only where the DNA matches it firmly. Some rows mark clone size as missing; the rest say once, few, many or name a class of expanded clone.

>-|TRBV20-1|TRBJ2-4|TRBD2
CSGSSGKIGKNIQYF
TGCAGTGGAAGTAGCGGGAAGATTGGCAAAAACATTCAGTACTTC
>few|TRBV19|TRBJ2-1|-
CASSIAGWGRLARPSSYNEQFF
TGTGCCAGTAGTATAGCGGGATGGGGTCGTCTAGCGCGTCCTAGCTCCTACAATGAGCAGTTCTTC
>few|TRBV5-1|TRBJ2-5|-
CASSLNGGPQETQYF
TGCGCCAGCAGCTTGAATGGGGGCCCCCAAGAGACCCAGTACTTC
>many|TRBV3-1|TRBJ2-1|-
CASSQDQGSNEQFF
TGTGCCAGCAGCCAAGATCAGGGAAGCAATGAGCAGTTCTTC
>many|TRBV28|TRBJ2-7|TRBD1
CASSSGDRSEQYF
TGTGCCAGCAGTTCCGGGGACAGGTCCGAGCAGTACTTC
>many|TRBV20-1|TRBJ2-5|TRBD2
CSASSLAGGLVGETQYF
TGCAGTGCTTCTTCACTAGCGGGAGGGCTGGTTGGAGAGACCCAGTACTTC
>few|TRBV19|TRBJ1-2|-
CASSSGGYTF
TGTGCCAGTAGTAGCGGCGGCTACACCTTC
>many|TRBV12-3/TRBV12-4|TRBJ2-7|TRBD2
CASSSLGTSDVAGEQYF
TGTGCCAGCAGTAGTTTAGGGACTAGCGACGTTGCAGGCGAGCAGTACTTC
>many|TRBV12-3/TRBV12-4|TRBJ1-2|-
CASSFVGQNYGYTF
TGTGCCAGCAGTTTCGTCGGACAGAACTATGGCTACACCTTC
>-|TRBV6-2/TRBV6-3|TRBJ2-1|-
CASSANEQFF
TGTGCCAGCAGCGCAAATGAGCAGTTCTTC
>-|TRBV6-1|TRBJ2-6|-
CASGVWIGAGANVLTF
TGTGCCAGCGGTGTGTGGATTGGGGCTGGGGCCAACGTCCTGACTTTC
>-|TRBV29-1|TRBJ2-5|-
CSVGDQRGVETQYF
TGCAGCGTCGGAGACCAACGGGGTGTGGAGACCCAGTACTTC
>many|TRBV7-9|TRBJ2-3|TRBD2
CASSLELARTDTQYF
TGTGCCAGCAGCTTAGAACTAGCGCGCACAGATACGCAGTATTTT
>-|TRBV20-1|TRBJ1-2|-
CSALLQANYGYTF
TGCAGTGCTTTGCTACAGGCTAACTATGGCTACACCTTC
>many|TRBV2|TRBJ1-2|TRBD1
CASKRRAGGVYGYTF
TGTGCCAGCAAAAGGCGGGCAGGGGGCGTCTATGGCTACACCTTC
>many|TRBV7-3|TRBJ2-7|TRBD2
CASSLIPTSIYEQYF
TGTGCCAGCAGCTTAATCCCGACTAGCATTTACGAGCAGTACTTC
>many|TRBV20-1|TRBJ2-5|-
CSATEETTQYF
TGCAGTGCCACAGAGGAGACGACCCAGTACTTC
>-|TRBV10-1|TRBJ2-3|TRBD1
CASKRDRVDTQYF
TGCGCCAGCAAGAGAGACAGGGTGGATACGCAGTATTTT
>many|TRBV20-1|TRBJ1-1|TRBD1
CSARATGGANTEAFF
TGCAGTGCTAGAGCCACAGGGGGCGCGAACACTGAAGCTTTCTTT
>many|TRBV29-1|TRBJ2-1|TRBD1
CSVTTGVGNEQFF
TGCAGCGTTACTACAGGGGTTGGTAATGAGCAGTTCTTC
>few|TRBV19|TRBJ2-7|-
CASSIGRDTSYEQYF
TGTGCCAGTAGTATTGGTCGGGACACCTCCTACGAGCAGTACTTC
>many|TRBV20-1|TRBJ2-1|-
CSAQTGGVEQFF
TGCAGTGCTCAAACAGGGGGGGTAGAGCAGTTCTTC
>many|TRBV6-2/TRBV6-3|TRBJ2-1|-
CASRVERGPLQFF
TGTGCCAGCAGGGTGGAGCGAGGACCTCTGCAGTTCTTC
>many|TRBV6-1|TRBJ2-1|TRBD2
CASSPSSGRALNEQFF
TGTGCCAGCAGTCCCAGTAGCGGGAGGGCCCTGAATGAGCAGTTCTTC
>-|TRBV9|TRBJ2-1|-
CASSPPLERDVSYNEQFF
TGTGCCAGCAGCCCCCCCCTTGAGCGAGATGTCTCCTACAATGAGCAGTTCTTC
>many|TRBV7-8|TRBJ1-2|-
CASSLPGGFGYTF
TGTGCCAGCAGCTTACCGGGGGGGTTCGGCTACACCTTC
>many|TRBV2|TRBJ1-2|-
CASSDGHDYGYTF
TGTGCCAGCAGTGACGGGCACGATTATGGCTACACCTTC
>-|TRBV19|TRBJ2-7|-
CASSARESSYEQYF
TGTGCCAGTAGTGCCCGGGAGTCCTCCTACGAGCAGTACTTC
>many|TRBV2|TRBJ1-2|TRBD1
CASSVGTGGFGYTF
TGTGCCAGCAGTGTAGGGACAGGGGGCTTTGGCTACACCTTC
>-|TRBV15|TRBJ1-2|-
CATSRERDLNGYTF
TGTGCCACCAGCAGGGAACGGGACCTCAATGGCTACACCTTC
>many|TRBV18|TRBJ2-1|-
CASSPRLRGHEQFF
TGTGCCAGCTCACCACGCCTTAGGGGACATGAGCAGTTCTTC
>many|TRBV30|TRBJ1-1|-
CAWSSTVNTEAFF
TGTGCCTGGAGTTCGACAGTGAACACTGAAGCTTTCTTT
>many|TRBV6-1|TRBJ2-5|TRBD2
CASSEIREGRETQYF
TGTGCCAGCAGTGAAATACGGGAGGGCCGGGAGACCCAGTACTTC
>-|TRBV10-3|TRBJ1-3|-
CAIRSRTEHSGSTIYF
TGTGCCATCAGATCCCGGACAGAACACTCTGGAAGCACCATATATTTT
>many|TRBV9|TRBJ2-5|-
CASSSRLEGETQYF
TGTGCCAGCAGCTCTCGGTTGGAGGGAGAGACCCAGTACTTC
>few|TRBV24-1|TRBJ2-5|-
CATSDPARPETQYF
TGTGCCACCAGTGACCCGGCCCGCCCGGAGACCCAGTACTTC
>many|TRBV6-1|TRBJ1-1|-
CASSPTVGEAFF
TGTGCCAGCAGTCCTACCGTGGGGGAAGCTTTCTTT
>few|TRBV6-1|TRBJ2-6|-
CASTGTSSGANVLTF
TGTGCCAGCACCGGGACGTCTTCTGGGGCCAACGTCCTGACTTTC
>-|TRBV20-1|TRBJ1-3|TRBD1
CSASPRYDRGRINTIYF
TGCAGTGCTTCACCCCGTTACGACAGGGGGCGAATAAACACCATATATTTT
>many|TRBV5-4|TRBJ2-7|-
CARGPLSYEQYF
TGTGCCAGGGGACCACTTTCCTACGAGCAGTACTTC
>many|TRBV6-2/TRBV6-3|TRBJ2-5|TRBD1
CASSTDRGQGETQYF
TGTGCCAGCAGCACCGACAGGGGGCAAGGAGAGACCCAGTACTTC
>few|TRBV18|TRBJ2-7|-
CASSPPLQSYEQYF
TGTGCCAGCTCACCACCGTTACAGAGCTACGAGCAGTACTTC
>many|TRBV10-2|TRBJ2-7|-
CASSESLLPTYEQYF
TGCGCCAGCAGTGAGTCGCTCCTGCCTACCTACGAGCAGTACTTC
>-|TRBV20-1|TRBJ2-3|TRBD2
CSASAGVIDTQYF
TGCAGTGCTAGTGCGGGAGTGATAGATACGCAGTATTTT
>many|TRBV12-3/TRBV12-4|TRBJ1-2|-
CASSLTAIANYGYTF
TGTGCCAGCAGTTTAACAGCAATAGCTAACTATGGCTACACCTTC
>-|TRBV4-1|TRBJ2-1|TRBD2
CASSQETSPIYNEQFF
TGCGCCAGCAGCCAGGAGACTAGCCCCATCTACAATGAGCAGTTCTTC
>many|TRBV12-3/TRBV12-4|TRBJ2-3|TRBD2
CASSYTSGTDTQYF
TGTGCCAGCAGTTATACTAGCGGCACAGATACGCAGTATTTT
>many|TRBV7-9|TRBJ2-5|TRBD2
CASRRTSGSMETQYF
TGTGCCAGCAGACGAACTAGCGGGAGCATGGAGACCCAGTACTTC
>many|TRBV2|TRBJ2-3|-
CASTARSPGTDTQYF
TGTGCCAGTACAGCGCGTTCCCCCGGCACAGATACGCAGTATTTT
>-|TRBV11-2|TRBJ2-1|TRBD1
CASSLEGTGGHNEQFF
TGTGCCAGCAGCTTAGAAGGGACAGGGGGCCACAATGAGCAGTTCTTC
>many|TRBV13|TRBJ2-5|-
CASSPRTWPQETQYF
TGTGCCAGCAGCCCCCGGACTTGGCCTCAAGAGACCCAGTACTTC
>many|TRBV6-1|TRBJ2-7|TRBD2
CASNPGLAELWEQYF
TGTGCCAGCAACCCCGGACTAGCAGAACTTTGGGAGCAGTACTTC
>-|TRBV18|TRBJ2-7|-
CASSPRPLNYEQYF
TGTGCCAGCTCACCACGCCCGCTGAACTACGAGCAGTACTTC
>many|TRBV20-1|TRBJ1-5|-
CSAYRRDNQPQHF
TGCAGTGCTTATAGACGGGACAATCAGCCCCAGCATTTT
>many|TRBV6-1|TRBJ2-5|-
CASNSAPRSPQETQYF
TGTGCCAGCAATTCAGCACCACGGAGTCCCCAAGAGACCCAGTACTTC